These 27 T cell receptor beta chains originate from one sample sequenced in a study of blood T cell repertoires in COVID-19. Some clones are missing from TCRdb's copy, which holds only in-frame ones; the method was immunoSEQ multiplex PCR. Among around 210,000 clones, around 80% were seen once, and the ten largest hold under 10%. Sequencing was carried out using peripheral blood. The receptors were gathered from a woman older than 75 with COVID-19, enrolled during active disease.

This clone was seen just once. This chain links TRBV19 with TRBJ1-3; no clear D gene. The CDR3 contains 16 residues. V gave up 1 base and J gave up 1 base, with 11 bases separating them. The germline V gene has CDR1 LNHDA and CDR2 SQIVND (reference sequence). In nucleotides, the CDR3 is TGTGCCAGTAGTATAGCAGGCTTCGGATCTGGAAACACCATATATTTT. This codes for CASSIAGFGSGNTIYF.

The chain couples TRBV12-5 to TRBJ2-3; D call uncertain. The CDR3 loop spans 11 amino acids. V lost 6 bases, J lost 6 bases, and 7 bases lay in between. Germline assignment: CDR1 LGHNT and CDR2 FRNRAP. DNA for the CDR3: TGTGCTAGTGGCGGTATGGATACGCAGTATTTT. This codes for CASGGMDTQYF.

Details on this clone: One end of the junction varies from germline; a read error may be responsible. The V gene is TRBV5-5, the J gene TRBJ2-3; 7 positions agree with TRBD1. Germline V gene lookup returns CDR1 SGHKS and CDR2 YYEKEE (reference sequence). CDR3 length: 12 residues. CDR3 sequence (DNA): TGTGCCAGCAGCTTTGAACAGGGGCCACCGAGCTTT. Translation gives CASSFEQGPPSF.

The rearrangement joins TRBV28 to TRBJ1-6, with 9 bases aligning to TRBD1. Germline CDR1 and CDR2: MDHEN and SYDVKM. This CDR3 is built from 14 residues. J gave up 9 bases and V 2 bases, and 2 bases lay outside the gene matches. In nucleotides, the CDR3 is TGTGCCAGCAGTTTAAACAGGGGGCTTTCACCCCTCCACTTT. It encodes CASSLNRGLSPLHF.

This chain joins TRBV3-1 (or the pseudogene TRBV3-2) and TRBJ2-1, with TRBD2 matching 8 bases. The CDR3 sequence is 15 residues long. Germline CDR1 LGHDT, CDR2 YNNKEL (reference sequence). The V gene end was trimmed by 3 bases and the J gene end by 4 bases; junction bases not matched to a gene: 5. CDR3 coding DNA: TGTGCCAGCAGCCAGAGCGGGAGATCTTACAATGAGCAGTTCTTC. Residues: CASSQSGRSYNEQFF.

The rearrangement links TRBV6-5 to TRBJ2-3; 7 nucleotides match TRBD2. V dropped 2 bases and J dropped 7; count of bases not matched to a gene: 6. The CDR3 is made up of 14 amino acids. CDR1 and CDR2 (germline): MNHEY, SVGAGI. CDR3 residues: CASSYRGGGNTQYF. As DNA, the CDR3 is TGTGCCAGCAGTTACCGTGGGGGGGGGAATACGCAGTATTTT.

This clone was found once. The V call is TRBV12-3 or TRBV12-4, the J call TRBJ1-2; unclear D gene. This CDR3 is built from 13 residues. V was pared by 1 base and J by 4 bases, with 7 bases between. The CDR3 loop reads CASSLGRVYGYTF. The CDR3 DNA reads as TGTGCCAGCAGTTTAGGGAGGGTCTATGGCTACACCTTC.

This chain uses TRBV28 with TRBJ1-2; TRBD1 matches 10 bases. With V trimmed by 6 bases and J by 4 bases, 5 bases remained unmatched. CDR3 size: 14 residues. Germline lookup yields CDR1 MDHEN and CDR2 SYDVKM. The CDR3 sequence is CASRTGGGVYGYTF. The CDR3 DNA is TGTGCCAGCAGGACAGGGGGCGGTGTCTATGGCTACACCTTC.

This clone was counted only a few times. The chain couples TRBV12-3 or TRBV12-4 to TRBJ1-1, with 8 bases fitting TRBD1. Trimming at V came to 7 bases and at J to 5 bases, leaving 6 bases not matched to a gene. The CDR3 loop spans 13 amino acids. CDR3 region: CASTGQGRTEAFF. Written as DNA, the CDR3 is TGTGCCAGCACCGGACAGGGAAGGACTGAAGCTTTCTTT.

The chain combines TRBV18 with TRBJ1-1; TRBD1 matches at 7 bases. Germline values: CDR1 KGHSH, CDR2 LQKENI. V shed 3 bases and J 1 base; nucleotides not matched to a gene: 8. The CDR3 has 16 amino acids. The CDR3 DNA is TGTGCCAGCTCACCGGGAGCGGACAGGAGGAACACTGAAGCTTTCTTT. This sequence encodes CASSPGADRRNTEAFF.

The chain employs TRBV7-2 and TRBJ2-5; 9 bases map to TRBD2. Germline lookup yields CDR1 SGHTA and CDR2 FQGNSA. This CDR3 has 16 amino acids. The junction had 13 bases not matched to a gene; V was cut back by 2 bases and J by 9 bases. CDR3 loop: CASSLSAGGRYGAQYF. The CDR3 DNA follows: TGTGCCAGCAGCTTATCTGCGGGGGGGCGATATGGGGCCCAGTACTTC.

The V call is TRBV5-8, the J call TRBJ2-7, with D possibly matching TRBD2 (6 bases). Germline lookup yields CDR1 SGHTS and CDR2 YDEGEE. The ends were cut back, 0 bases at V and 0 bases at J, with 10 bases in the middle. This CDR3 has 15 amino acids. CDR3 coding DNA: TGTGCCAGCAGCTTGGTAGGGAGGAGCTCCTACGAGCAGTACTTC. Translation: CASSLVGRSSYEQYF.

This clone showed up just once. The chain couples TRBV10-2 to TRBJ2-7; 7 bases are a match to TRBD2. Losses at the gene ends were 6 bases for V and 2 bases for J; bases not matched to a gene: 7. The germline gives CDR1 WSHSY, CDR2 SAAADI. The CDR3 is 14 amino acids. CDR3 in DNA: TGCGCCAGCAGGGACACCGGGACTACCTACGAGCAGTACTTC. Translating gives CASRDTGTTYEQYF.

The rearrangement uses TRBV28 and TRBJ2-7, with a tentative D call TRBD2 (6 bases). Germline V lookup: CDR1 MDHEN, CDR2 SYDVKM. Trimming stripped 6 bases from V and 4 bases from J, with 13 bases between. The CDR3 extends over 13 amino acids. CDR3: CASRPGLGYEQYF. The CDR3, as DNA: TGTGCCAGCAGACCGGGACTTGGATACGAGCAGTACTTC. Full variable domain (remainder filled in from reference TRBV28 and TRBJ2-7): DVKVTQSSRYLVKRTGEKVFLECVQDMDHENMFWYRQDPGLGLRLIYFSYDVKMKEKGDIPEGYSVSREKKERFSLILESASTNQTSMYLCASRPGLGYEQYFGPGTRLTVT.

This clone has only a few counts. This chain links TRBV11-2 with TRBJ1-6; 7 bases are a match to TRBD1. Trimming cost V 4 bases and J 7 bases; bases outside gene matches: 4. Germline-derived CDR1 and CDR2 are SGHAT and FQNNGV. This CDR3 region has 14 residues. DNA of the CDR3: TGTGCCAGCAGCTGGGGACAGAGAAATTCACCCCTCCACTTT. It yields the protein CASSWGQRNSPLHF.

CDR3 in DNA: TGTGCCAGCAGGAAAGAGGTTAGCGCAGATACGCAGTATTTT. Its translation is CASRKEVSADTQYF. The V gene is TRBV6-4, the J gene TRBJ2-3; the D gene is possibly TRBD2 (5 bases). Trimming shortened V by 6 bases and J by 4 bases, and 14 bases separated the two germline ends. The CDR3 totals 14 residues. CDR1 and CDR2 from the germline V gene are MRHNA and SNTAGT.

The chain links TRBV5-1 to TRBJ1-5, with D unclear. Germline values: CDR1 SGHRS, CDR2 YFSETQ. Trimming removed 4 bases at V and 7 bases at J, with 15 bases between. This CDR3 has 14 amino acids. The CDR3 nucleotides are TGCGCCAGCAGCAGAGGAGAGGCTAACCAGCCCCAGCATTTT. This gives the protein CASSRGEANQPQHF.

The genes are TRBV6-5 and TRBJ1-1, with D unclear. The CDR3 sequence is 13 residues long. The V gene lost 6 bases and the J gene lost 3 bases, with 11 bases spanning the gap. Germline values: CDR1 MNHEY, CDR2 SVGAGI. CDR3 coding DNA: TGTGCCAGCAGATCCACGGGGTACACTGAAGCTTTCTTT. Translation gives CASRSTGYTEAFF.

The rearrangement uses TRBV19 and TRBJ2-1; D gene unclear. This CDR3 is built from 13 residues. From germline, CDR1 is LNHDA and CDR2 SQIVND (reference sequence). V lost 1 base, J lost 13 bases, and 14 bases lay in between. The CDR3 coding sequence is TGTGCCAGTAGTATAGCGTCCGGTCTCCGCCAGTTCTTC. Translation: CASSIASGLRQFF.

The chain couples TRBV19 to TRBJ2-7; 9 bases are shared with TRBD1. This CDR3 has 13 amino acids. Per germline, CDR1 LNHDA and CDR2 SQIVND (reference sequence). Trimming cost V 8 bases and J 3 bases; bases outside gene matches: 5. The chain's CDR3 is CASAGTGYYEQYF. DNA for the CDR3: TGTGCCAGTGCCGGGACAGGGTACTACGAGCAGTACTTC.

The chain joins TRBV18 to TRBJ1-1; D is undetermined. The CDR3 is 16 residues long. Trimming cost V 3 bases and J 1 base, with 15 bases left between them. The V gene's germline CDR1 is KGHSH and CDR2 LQKENI. The chain's CDR3 is CASSPLGTQKNTEAFF. The CDR3 region has the DNA TGTGCCAGCTCACCCCTTGGTACACAAAAGAACACTGAAGCTTTCTTT.

The V call is TRBV19, the J call TRBJ1-1, with 8 bases lining up with TRBD1. The CDR3 runs to 15 residues. Per germline, CDR1 LNHDA and CDR2 SQIVND (reference sequence). V was clipped by 8 bases and J by 0 bases; unmatched bases: 8. Written as DNA, the CDR3 is TGTGCCAGTTCCAAGACAGGGGCCGTGAACACTGAAGCTTTCTTT. It encodes CASSKTGAVNTEAFF.

J is TRBJ1-6 and V is TRBV9; no clear D gene. V was clipped by 0 bases and J by 5 bases, with 6 bases between them. Germline loops: CDR1 SGDLS, CDR2 YYNGEE. The CDR3 is 14 residues long. The CDR3 loop reads CASSVGGDNSPLHF. The CDR3 bases are TGTGCCAGCAGCGTAGGCGGGGATAATTCACCCCTCCACTTT.

The J gene is TRBJ1-5, the V gene TRBV27, with 9 bases aligning to TRBD1. V shed 5 bases and J 0 bases; nucleotides not matched to a gene: 11. Per the germline V gene, CDR1 is MNHEY and CDR2 is SMNVEV (reference sequence). This CDR3 comprises 18 residues. CDR3: CASSQRQGGTYSNQPQHF. In DNA, the CDR3 is TGTGCCAGCAGTCAACGACAGGGGGGCACTTATAGCAATCAGCCCCAGCATTTT.

The gene calls are TRBV28 and TRBJ1-4; the D gene is possibly TRBD1 (6 bases). Germline-derived CDR1 and CDR2 are MDHEN and SYDVKM. The CDR3 is made up of 14 amino acids. V was shortened by 9 bases and J by 7 bases, with 18 bases between the two germline ends. CDR3 sequence: CASLKGTSVEKLFF. For the CDR3, the DNA is TGTGCCAGTCTTAAAGGGACATCCGTTGAAAAACTGTTTTTT.

The J gene is TRBJ2-1, the V gene TRBV7-2; TRBD1 matches 9 bases. With V trimmed by 5 bases and J by 12 bases, 14 bases remained unmatched. The germline V gene has CDR1 SGHTA and CDR2 FQGNSA. The CDR3 covers 15 residues. Here the CDR3 reads CASSPEGTGSRVQFF. The CDR3 bases are TGTGCCAGCAGCCCGGAGGGGACAGGGTCTCGTGTGCAGTTCTTC.

V usage is TRBV18 and J usage is TRBJ2-3, with 10 bases identical to TRBD2. The germline gives CDR1 KGHSH, CDR2 LQKENI. With 3 bases clipped from V and 3 bases from J, the junction kept 9 bases outside the gene matches. The CDR3 totals 17 residues. The CDR3 DNA follows: TGTGCCAGCTCACCCGTCGGGCTAGCGGGGGTAACAGATACGCAGTATTTT. It is translated as CASSPVGLAGVTDTQYF. The whole variable domain, remainder taken from reference TRBV18 and TRBJ2-3, is NAGVMQNPRHLVRRRGQEARLRCSPMKGHSHVYWYRQLPEEGLKFMVYLQKENIIDESGMPKERFSAEFPKEGPSILRIQQVVRGDSAAYFCASSPVGLAGVTDTQYFGPGTRLTVL.